A single sample is the source of the 8 T cell receptor beta chains below, sequenced in a study of cytomegalovirus exposure and HLA in healthy donors. Generated by immunoSEQ multiplex PCR, the TCRdb table keeps only in-frame clones and is missing some. Of about 200,000 clones listed, 84% are singletons. The material sequenced was PBMCs. These receptors were obtained from a woman aged 30 to 39 in good health and CMV-seropositive.

The chain recombines TRBV18 with TRBJ2-7; D unclear. The V end was cut by 0 bases, the J end by 4 bases, with 10 bases between. The CDR3 is 14 residues long. The germline gives CDR1 KGHSH, CDR2 LQKENI. CDR3 DNA: TGTGCCAGCTCACCACCTACAGTGGATTACGAGCAGTACTTC. Residues: CASSPPTVDYEQYF.

The rearrangement uses TRBV11-2 and TRBJ2-2; 7 bases align to TRBD1. The CDR3 runs to 16 residues. The trim removed 1 base at V and 6 bases at J, leaving 8 bases unmatched. Germline-derived CDR1 and CDR2 are SGHAT and FQNNGV. CDR3 nucleotide sequence: TGTGCCAGCAGCTTAGTGGGGACAGTCCGCGCCGGGGAGCTGTTTTTT. Translating gives CASSLVGTVRAGELFF.

The genes are TRBV5-4 and TRBJ2-1; TRBD2 aligns across 10 bases. The V and J ends lost 2 bases and 10 bases, in that order; junction bases with no gene match: 9. CDR1 is SGHNT and CDR2 is YYREEE in the germline V gene (reference sequence). There are 15 residues in the CDR3. The CDR3 DNA reads TGTGCCAGCAGCTTACGGACTAGCGGTGCGGACGAGCAGTTCTTC. Translation gives CASSLRTSGADEQFF.

The rearrangement uses TRBV28 and TRBJ2-1; maybe TRBD2 (5 bases). Germline CDR1 and CDR2: MDHEN and SYDVKM. V lost 5 bases to trimming and J lost 0 bases, with 11 bases between them. This CDR3 spans 15 amino acids. This chain's CDR3 is CASSPDLSSYNEQFF. The CDR3, as DNA: TGTGCCAGCAGTCCGGACTTAAGCTCCTACAATGAGCAGTTCTTC.

V gene TRBV25-1 combines with J gene TRBJ1-4; D not resolved. This CDR3 is 11 amino acids long. The germline V and J ends were trimmed by 7 bases and 7 bases, with 7 bases remaining between them. Germline V lookup: CDR1 MGHDK, CDR2 SYGVNS. The CDR3 region has the DNA TGTGCCAGCACCGGAGGTGAAAAACTGTTTTTT. Translated: CASTGGEKLFF.

V and J are TRBV6-5 and TRBJ1-2; TRBD1 is a possible D gene (6 bases). The CDR3 contains 14 residues. Germline lookup yields CDR1 MNHEY and CDR2 SVGAGI. Trimming took off 2 bases at V and 6 bases at J, with 13 bases between the two ends. CDR3 in amino acids: CASSYRGARDGYTF. CDR3 coding DNA: TGTGCCAGCAGTTACCGGGGGGCGCGCGATGGCTACACCTTC.

V and J are TRBV2 and TRBJ2-4; a weak D match, TRBD2 (6 bases). The CDR3 is 11 amino acids. V lost 6 bases, J lost 8 bases, and 8 bases lay in between. The germline CDR1 and CDR2 sequences are SNHLY and FYNNEI. CDR3 bases: TGTGCCAGCAGAACGGGGGACATTCAGTACTTC. Amino acid sequence: CASRTGDIQYF. Variable domain in full (rest from reference TRBV2 and TRBJ2-4): EPEVTQTPSHQVTQMGQEVILRCVPISNHLYFYWYRQILGQKVEFLVSFYNNEISEKSEIFDDQFSVERPDGSNFTLKIRSTKLEDSAMYFCASRTGDIQYFGAGTRLSVL.

This clone was seen a single time. This rearrangement joins TRBV9 to TRBJ2-1, with D uncertain. V was trimmed by 1 base and J by 0 bases, leaving 8 bases between them. CDR3 length: 15 residues. Looked up from germline, CDR1 is SGDLS and CDR2 is YYNGEE. In nucleotides, the CDR3 is TGTGCCAGCAGCGTAACAGCCAGCTCCTACAATGAGCAGTTCTTC. It specifies CASSVTASSYNEQFF.